Listed here are 14 T cell receptor beta chains from one sample, sequenced in a study of cytomegalovirus exposure and HLA in healthy donors. Researchers ran the PCR with 60 Vbeta and 13 Jbeta primers. TCRdb's table, derived via immunoSEQ multiplex PCR, lists solely in-frame clones and lacks some. The sample yields 100,000 to 150,000 clones, roughly four fifths seen once. Sequenced: PBMCs. The origin of the receptors is a woman in her fifties or sixties in good health and CMV-seronegative.

This chain uses TRBV7-8 with TRBJ2-7; D is undetermined. The CDR3 is 17 amino acids. CDR1 and CDR2 (germline): SGHVS, FQNEAQ. V shed 1 base and J shed 5 bases, with 21 bases lying between them. The CDR3 bases are TGTGCCAGCAGCTTAGATTCTGGGCGACCCGAAGGTCACGAGCAGTACGTC. Encoded protein: CASSLDSGRPEGHEQYV.

CDR3 protein: CASSPPQGGYGYTF. CDR3 nucleotide sequence: TGTGCCAGCTCACCACCCCAGGGAGGTTATGGCTACACCTTC. The rearrangement links TRBV18 to TRBJ1-2; D is possibly TRBD1 (5 bases). The CDR3 has 14 residues. Looked up from germline, CDR1 is KGHSH and CDR2 is LQKENI. V lost 0 bases and J 5 bases, leaving 10 bases between the germline ends.

This clone was detected only a few times. One end of the junction varies from germline; a read error may be responsible. CDR3 region: CASSWGGAGANVLPF. The CDR3 DNA sequence: TGTGCCAGCAGCTGGGGGGGGGCTGGGGCCAACGTCCTGCCTTTC. V is TRBV5-6 and J is TRBJ2-6, with a weak D call TRBD2 (7 bases). In germline, CDR1 is SGHDT, CDR2 YYEEEE. The CDR3 spans 15 residues. Full variable domain (rest looked up from reference TRBV5-6 and TRBJ2-6): DAGVTQSPTHLIKTRGQQVTLRCSPKSGHDTVSWYQQALGQGPQFIFQYYEEEERQRGNFPDRFSGHQFPNYSSELNVNALLLGDSALYLCASSWGGAGANVLPFGAGSRLTVL.

The V gene is TRBV7-2, the J gene TRBJ1-5; perhaps TRBD1 as D (6 bases). The CDR3 extends over 15 amino acids. Per the germline V gene, CDR1 is SGHTA and CDR2 is FQGNSA. The V end was cut by 1 base, the J end by 7 bases, with 14 bases between. CDR3 protein: CASSLELQGSQPQHF. In DNA, the CDR3 is TGTGCCAGCAGCTTAGAATTACAGGGAAGCCAGCCCCAGCATTTT.

The chain has TRBV29-1 and TRBJ2-3; 10 positions agree with TRBD2. CDR1 and CDR2 (germline): SQVTM, ANQGSEA. CDR3 length: 16 amino acids. V shed 7 bases, J shed 3 bases, and the junction held 13 bases outside the gene matches. The CDR3 nucleotides read TGCAGCGCCCTGGGGCCTAGCGGGAGTGCGACAGATACGCAGTATTTT. Protein product: CSALGPSGSATDTQYF.

DNA of the CDR3: TGTGCCAGCAGCTTAGCCTCCTCGCAGGCCGGGGAGCTGTTTTTT. Translated: CASSLASSQAGELFF. The genes are TRBV7-9 and TRBJ2-2; D gene ambiguous. The CDR3 loop spans 15 amino acids. V was pared by 0 bases and J by 6 bases, with 11 bases between. Germline values: CDR1 SEHNR, CDR2 FQNEAQ (reference sequence). The full variable domain, completed using reference TRBV7-9 and TRBJ2-2, is DTGVSQNPRHKITKRGQNVTFRCDPISEHNRLYWYRQTLGQGPEFLTYFQNEAQLEKSRLLSDRFSAERPKGSFSTLEIQRTEQGDSAMYLCASSLASSQAGELFFGEGSRLTVL.

The V and J genes are TRBV7-9 and TRBJ2-4, with TRBD2 identical over 12 bases. V trimming: 3 bases; J trimming: 0 bases; junction bases outside the gene matches: 0. The CDR3 runs to 16 residues. Germline CDR1 SEHNR, CDR2 FQNEAQ (reference sequence). The CDR3 sequence: CASSLGLAGAKNIQYF. The CDR3 coding sequence is TGTGCCAGCAGCTTGGGACTAGCGGGAGCCAAAAACATTCAGTACTTC.

The CDR3: CASRESGTHNEQFF. The CDR3, as DNA: TGTGCCAGCAGAGAATCAGGGACTCACAATGAGCAGTTCTTC. The J gene is TRBJ2-1, the V gene TRBV6-5; D is perhaps TRBD2 (6 bases). The V end lost 6 bases, the J end lost 5 bases, and 14 bases lay between the germline ends. CDR3 length: 14 residues. The germline CDR1 and CDR2 sequences are MNHEY and SVGAGI.

The gene calls are TRBV11-3 and TRBJ1-3, with a tentative D call TRBD1 (6 bases). V lost 4 bases, J lost 5 bases, and 6 bases lay in between. CDR1 and CDR2 (germline): SGHNT, YENEEA. CDR3 size: 12 residues. CDR3 residues: CASSWDRNTIYF. In DNA, the CDR3 is TGTGCCAGCAGCTGGGACAGAAACACCATATATTTT.

This clone was seen a single time. The V gene is TRBV7-6, the J gene TRBJ2-1, with 8 nucleotides matching TRBD2. The length of the CDR3 is 14 residues. Germline CDR1 reads SGHVS; CDR2 reads FNYEAQ. V trimming: 5 bases; J trimming: 5 bases; junction bases outside the gene matches: 5. The CDR3 DNA reads TGTGCCAGCAGCGGGTCACTAGCGGACAATGAGCAGTTCTTC. Residues: CASSGSLADNEQFF. The full variable domain, completed using reference TRBV7-6 and TRBJ2-1, is GAGVSQSPRYKVTKRGQDVALRCDPISGHVSLYWYRQALGQGPEFLTYFNYEAQQDKSGLPNDRFSAERPEGSISTLTIQRTEQRDSAMYRCASSGSLADNEQFFGPGTRLTVL.

This CDR3 is CASSFRRNANSEKLFF. The DNA for the CDR3 is TGTGCCAGCAGCTTTCGCAGGAACGCTAACAGTGAAAAACTGTTTTTT. The chain joins TRBV7-2 to TRBJ1-4; no clear D. This CDR3 comprises 16 residues. Germline assignment: CDR1 SGHTA and CDR2 FQGNSA. The V gene lost 3 bases and the J gene lost 7 bases, with 18 bases spanning the gap.

In its sample, this clone was seen a few times. CDR3 coding DNA: TGCGCCAGCAGCCAAGCCAGGGAAAATCAGCCCCAGCATTTT. It yields the protein CASSQARENQPQHF. V and J are TRBV4-3 and TRBJ1-5; perhaps TRBD1 as D (5 bases). CDR3 length: 14 amino acids. Germline loops: CDR1 LGHNA, CDR2 YSLEER. Trimming removed 1 base from V and 4 bases from J, with 8 bases in between.

The chain has TRBV19 and TRBJ1-4, with TRBD1 as a possible D gene (5 bases). V was pared by 7 bases and J by 8 bases, with 26 bases between. This CDR3 is built from 17 residues. Germline CDR1 reads LNHDA; CDR2 reads SQIVND (reference sequence). Here the CDR3 reads CASKAGEFGELREKLFF. The CDR3 nucleotides read TGTGCCAGTAAGGCGGGGGAGTTCGGGGAATTACGCGAAAAACTGTTTTTT.

This clone was picked up one time. V usage is TRBV7-2 and J usage is TRBJ1-5, with D unclear. The CDR3 is 14 residues long. CDR1 is SGHTA, CDR2 FQGNSA, per germline. The V gene lost 0 bases and the J gene lost 4 bases, with 7 bases spanning the gap. The CDR3 nucleotides read TGTGCCAGCAGCTTAGCCTCGGGGAATCAGCCCCAGCATTTT. Its translation is CASSLASGNQPQHF.